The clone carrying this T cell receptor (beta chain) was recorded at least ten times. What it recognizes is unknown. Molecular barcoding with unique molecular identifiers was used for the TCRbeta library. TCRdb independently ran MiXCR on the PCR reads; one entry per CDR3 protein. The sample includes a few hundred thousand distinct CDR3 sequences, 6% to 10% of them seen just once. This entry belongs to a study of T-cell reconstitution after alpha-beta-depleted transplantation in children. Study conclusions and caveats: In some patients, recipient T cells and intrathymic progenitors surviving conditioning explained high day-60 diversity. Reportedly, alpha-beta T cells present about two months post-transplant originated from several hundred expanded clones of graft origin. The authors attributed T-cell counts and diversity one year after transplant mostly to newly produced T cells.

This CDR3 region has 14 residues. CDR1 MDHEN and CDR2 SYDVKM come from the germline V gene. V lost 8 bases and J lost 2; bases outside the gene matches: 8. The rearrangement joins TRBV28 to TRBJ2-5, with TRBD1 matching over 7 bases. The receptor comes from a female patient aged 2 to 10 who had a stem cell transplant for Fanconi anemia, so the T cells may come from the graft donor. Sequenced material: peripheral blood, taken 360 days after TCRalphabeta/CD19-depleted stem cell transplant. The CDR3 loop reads CASQGTELQETQYF. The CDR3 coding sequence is TGTGCCAGCCAAGGGACAGAGCTTCAAGAGACCCAGTACTTC. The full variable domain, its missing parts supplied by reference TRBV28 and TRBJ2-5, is DVKVTQSSRYLVKRTGEKVFLECVQDMDHENMFWYRQDPGLGLRLIYFSYDVKMKEKGDIPEGYSVSREKKERFSLILESASTNQTSMYLCASQGTELQETQYFGPGTRLLVL.